This TCR beta chain was captured by sequencing in a study of T cell responses to AZD1222 COVID-19 vaccine (dated by TCRdb to the early 2020s). Notes on the research overall: TCR sequencing covered 233 trial participants: approximately 200 given two doses of AZD1222 and 26 given two doses of MenACWY control vaccine. Trial participants were enrolled by age into subgroups of 18-55, 56-69 and 70-plus years, and around 140, 26 and 57 TCR-sequenced participants, respectively, were included in these subgroups. Overall study results and their limits: In the small 56-69-year group, the increase in depth fell short of significance, most likely because of low power. After two AZD1222 doses, both the breadth and the depth of spike-specific TCRs were significantly higher than at day 0 and than in MenACWY recipients. Reportedly, close to half of the unique spike-specific TCRs recognized epitopes lying outside the regions that are mutated in the B.1.351 and B.1.1.7 variants. Because no samples from the day 14 peak response were available, repertoires could be characterized only after the peak T cell response. Most participants were white British and females outnumbered males, and the authors suggested that clonal diversity may have been underestimated. Conclusions about previously exposed vaccinees are limited, since just five or six AZD1222 recipients were seropositive for SARS-CoV-2 at baseline. CD4 TCRs associated with the vaccine covered the entire spike protein, and the dominant responses were in regions 160-218 and 743-854.

The sample's time point, from its label and the paper: about 28 days (+/-7) after the second vaccine dose. AZD1222 recipients whose second dose came at about 4 weeks and those whose second dose came at about 12 weeks were combined into one group, since spike-specific TCR depth and breadth did not differ between the two schedules. Vaccinee samples were obtained from the UK trials COV001 and COV002, which included a single-blind randomized controlled phase 2/3 trial of AZD1222 (ChAdOx1 nCoV-19) in healthy adults. For TCRbeta chain sequencing, PBMC samples were collected from trial participants at day 0 and at day 28 after the second dose. CDR1 is given as SGHDT and CDR2 as YYEEEE, both from the germline V gene. The germline ends are 7 bases apart after V is trimmed by 1 base and J by 2 bases. Taken from cysteine to phenylalanine, the CDR3 has 13 residues. The retained sequence is limited to the CDR3, 39 bases, with the frame set at the first base.

The CDR3 regions of human TCRbeta chains were analyzed by immunosequencing. From the authors' description of their analysis: Repertoire TCRs were matched against a reference library of SARS-CoV-2-specific TCRs generated with the MIRA antigen-specificity platform. Breadth was defined as the fraction of unique TCRs that were SARS-CoV-2-associated, and depth was defined as the fraction of total T cells that were SARS-CoV-2-associated. Using the MIRA data, each spike-specific TCR was mapped to the spike region that the TCR reacts to and placed in a CD4 or CD8 class. Log10-transformed breadth and depth values were compared by one-way ANOVA with Sidak's multiple comparisons tests. Sourced from immuneACCESS, this table was stored by TCRdb with only in-frame sequences that have V and J called. A share of the clones is absent; for the studies checked, an unresolved V gene accounts for under half, and the remainder has no known explanation. V, J and clone size were drawn from that table, and D and trimming were deduced from the DNA. Here the sample has under 70,000 clones; roughly 80% occur a single time. 4% to 5% of the sample is in the top ten clones.

Comment on this clone: Its antigen remains unidentified. There are no base qualities to consult, and no much larger clone falls within one base.

This receptor was obtained from an adult who received the AZD1222 COVID-19 vaccine. The source material was peripheral blood, sampled 28 days after the second AZD1222 dose. Here the chain combines TRBV5-6 and TRBJ2-7; the D gene is unclear. The CDR3 here reads CASSLRKPYEQYF. The nucleotide sequence reads TGTGCCAGCAGCTTGAGAAAACCCTACGAGCAGTACTTC.